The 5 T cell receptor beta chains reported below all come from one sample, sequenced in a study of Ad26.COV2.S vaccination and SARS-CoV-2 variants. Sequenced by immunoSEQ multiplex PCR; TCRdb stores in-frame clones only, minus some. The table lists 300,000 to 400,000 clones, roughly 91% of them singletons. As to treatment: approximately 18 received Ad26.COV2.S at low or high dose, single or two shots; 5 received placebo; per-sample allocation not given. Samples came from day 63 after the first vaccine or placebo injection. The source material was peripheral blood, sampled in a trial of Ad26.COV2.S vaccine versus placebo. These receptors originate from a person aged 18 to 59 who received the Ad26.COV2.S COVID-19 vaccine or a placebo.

CDR3 sequence reads: CASSLGGQELSYNEQFF. The CDR3 coding sequence is TGTGCCAGCAGCCTGGGGGGACAGGAACTCTCCTACAATGAGCAGTTCTTC. The chain combines TRBV5-4 with TRBJ2-1, with TRBD1 matching over 8 bases. The CDR3 is 17 residues long. The trim removed 4 bases at V and 0 bases at J, leaving 9 bases unmatched. Germline V gives CDR1 SGHNT, CDR2 YYREEE (reference sequence). Together with reference TRBV5-4 and TRBJ2-1, the CDR3 gives the full variable domain: ETGVTQSPTHLIKTRGQQVTLRCSSQSGHNTVSWYQQALGQGPQFIFQYYREEENGRGNFPPRFSGLQFPNYSSELNVNALELDDSALYLCASSLGGQELSYNEQFFGPGTRLTVL.

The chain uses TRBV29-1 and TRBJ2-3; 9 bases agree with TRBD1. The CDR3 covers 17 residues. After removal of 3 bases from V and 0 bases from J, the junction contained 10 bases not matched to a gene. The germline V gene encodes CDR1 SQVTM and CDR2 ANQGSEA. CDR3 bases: TGCAGCGTTGAGAGGGTGGGGACAGGGACTAGCACAGATACGCAGTATTTT. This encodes CSVERVGTGTSTDTQYF.

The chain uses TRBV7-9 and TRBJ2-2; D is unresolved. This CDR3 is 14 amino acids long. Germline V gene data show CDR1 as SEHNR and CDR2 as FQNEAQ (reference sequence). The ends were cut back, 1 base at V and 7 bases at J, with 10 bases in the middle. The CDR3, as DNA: TGTGCCAGCAGCTTAGGCCAGAAGCACGGGGAGCTGTTTTTT. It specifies CASSLGQKHGELFF.

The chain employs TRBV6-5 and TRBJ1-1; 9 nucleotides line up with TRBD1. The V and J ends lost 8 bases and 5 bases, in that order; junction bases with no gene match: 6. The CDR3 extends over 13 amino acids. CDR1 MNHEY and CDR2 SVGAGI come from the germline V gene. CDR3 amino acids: CASSRTGATEAFF. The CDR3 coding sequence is TGTGCCAGCTCCCGGACAGGGGCAACTGAAGCTTTCTTT.

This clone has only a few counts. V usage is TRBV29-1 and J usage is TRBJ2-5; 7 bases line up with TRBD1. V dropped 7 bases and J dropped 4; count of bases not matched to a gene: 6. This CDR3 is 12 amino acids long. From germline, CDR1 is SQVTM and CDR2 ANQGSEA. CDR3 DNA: TGCAGCGGTCGACAGGGCCTAGAGACCCAGTACTTC. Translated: CSGRQGLETQYF.